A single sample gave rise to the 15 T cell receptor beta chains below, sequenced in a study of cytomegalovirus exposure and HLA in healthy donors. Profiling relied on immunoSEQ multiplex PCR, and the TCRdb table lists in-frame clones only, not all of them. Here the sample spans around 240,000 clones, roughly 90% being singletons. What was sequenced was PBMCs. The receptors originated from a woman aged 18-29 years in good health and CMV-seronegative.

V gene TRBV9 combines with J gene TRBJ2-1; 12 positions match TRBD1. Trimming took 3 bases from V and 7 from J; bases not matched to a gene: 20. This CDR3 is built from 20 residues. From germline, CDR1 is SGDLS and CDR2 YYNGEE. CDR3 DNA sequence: TGTGCCAGCAGCGCATTCCTCCAGGGACAGGGGGCGTTTGGACGAAATGAGCAGTTCTTC. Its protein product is CASSAFLQGQGAFGRNEQFF.

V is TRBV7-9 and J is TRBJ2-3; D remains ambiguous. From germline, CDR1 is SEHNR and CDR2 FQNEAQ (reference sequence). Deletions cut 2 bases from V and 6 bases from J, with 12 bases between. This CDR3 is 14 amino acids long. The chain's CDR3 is CASSLQTSFDTQYF. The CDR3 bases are TGTGCCAGCAGCTTACAGACTTCCTTCGATACGCAGTATTTT.

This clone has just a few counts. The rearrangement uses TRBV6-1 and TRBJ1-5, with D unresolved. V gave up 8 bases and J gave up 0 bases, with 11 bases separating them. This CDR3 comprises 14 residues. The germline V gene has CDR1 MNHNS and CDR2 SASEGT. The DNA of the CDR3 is TGTGCCAGCCAACCGGTTTTTAGCAATCAGCCCCAGCATTTT. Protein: CASQPVFSNQPQHF.

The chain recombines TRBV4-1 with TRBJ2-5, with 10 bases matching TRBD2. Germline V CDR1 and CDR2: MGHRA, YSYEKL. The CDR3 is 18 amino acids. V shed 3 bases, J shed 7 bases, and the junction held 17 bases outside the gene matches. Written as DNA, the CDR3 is TGCGCCAGCAGCCACCTAAGGAGCGGGGGGGTTGATCAGATGACCCAGTACTTC. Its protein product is CASSHLRSGGVDQMTQYF.

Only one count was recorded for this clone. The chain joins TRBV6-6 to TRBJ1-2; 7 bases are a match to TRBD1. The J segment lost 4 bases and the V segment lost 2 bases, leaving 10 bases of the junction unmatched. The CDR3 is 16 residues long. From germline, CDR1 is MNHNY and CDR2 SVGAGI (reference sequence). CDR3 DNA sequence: TGTGCCAGCAGTTACATCGGGGTACAGGGGTCCTATGGCTACACCTTC. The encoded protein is CASSYIGVQGSYGYTF.

CDR3 coding DNA: TGCGCCAGCAGTTCGTCCGGGACAGGGTCAGTCACTGAAGCTTTCTTT. It specifies CASSSSGTGSVTEAFF. The chain recombines TRBV5-1 with TRBJ1-1; TRBD1 matches 9 bases. Germline assignment: CDR1 SGHRS and CDR2 YFSETQ. The CDR3 sequence is 16 residues long. V lost 5 bases and J lost 4; bases outside the gene matches: 12. The full variable domain, in which reference TRBV5-1 and TRBJ1-1 provide the parts outside the CDR3, is KAGVTQTPRYLIKTRGQQVTLSCSPISGHRSVSWYQQTPGQGLQFLFEYFSETQRNKGNFPGRFSGRQFSNSRSEMNVSTLELGDSALYLCASSSSGTGSVTEAFFGQGTRLTVV.

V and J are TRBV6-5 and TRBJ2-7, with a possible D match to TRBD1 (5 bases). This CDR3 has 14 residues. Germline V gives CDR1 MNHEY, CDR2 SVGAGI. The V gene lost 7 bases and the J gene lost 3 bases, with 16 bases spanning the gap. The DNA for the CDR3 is TGTGCCAGCAAACCCGCAGGGTCTGTCTACGAGCAGTACTTC. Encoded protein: CASKPAGSVYEQYF.

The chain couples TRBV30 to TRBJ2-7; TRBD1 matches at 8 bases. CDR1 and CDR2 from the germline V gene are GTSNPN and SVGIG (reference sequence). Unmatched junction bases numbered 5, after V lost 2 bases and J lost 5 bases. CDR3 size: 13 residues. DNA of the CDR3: TGTGCCTGGAGTTCAGGGGGCAATGACGAGCAGTACTTC. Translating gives CAWSSGGNDEQYF.

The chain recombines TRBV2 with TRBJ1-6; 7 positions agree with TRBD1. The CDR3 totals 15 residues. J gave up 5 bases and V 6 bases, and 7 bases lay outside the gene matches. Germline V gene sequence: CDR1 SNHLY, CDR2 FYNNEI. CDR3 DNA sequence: TGTGCCAGCAGGCTTACGGGACAGAATAATTCACCCCTCCACTTT. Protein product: CASRLTGQNNSPLHF. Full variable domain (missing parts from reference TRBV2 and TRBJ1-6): EPEVTQTPSHQVTQMGQEVILRCVPISNHLYFYWYRQILGQKVEFLVSFYNNEISEKSEIFDDQFSVERPDGSNFTLKIRSTKLEDSAMYFCASRLTGQNNSPLHFGNGTRLTVT.

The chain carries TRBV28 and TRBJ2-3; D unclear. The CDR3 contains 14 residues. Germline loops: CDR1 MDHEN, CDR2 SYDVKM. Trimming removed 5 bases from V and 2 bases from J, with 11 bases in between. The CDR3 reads CASSGYTFTDTQYF. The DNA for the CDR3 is TGTGCCAGCAGTGGTTATACTTTCACAGATACGCAGTATTTT.

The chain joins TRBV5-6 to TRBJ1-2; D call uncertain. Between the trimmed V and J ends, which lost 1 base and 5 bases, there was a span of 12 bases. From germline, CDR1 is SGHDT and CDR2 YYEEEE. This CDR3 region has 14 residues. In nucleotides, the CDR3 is TGTGCCAGCAGCTTGAAACGGCTGGAGTATGGCTACACCTTC. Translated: CASSLKRLEYGYTF.

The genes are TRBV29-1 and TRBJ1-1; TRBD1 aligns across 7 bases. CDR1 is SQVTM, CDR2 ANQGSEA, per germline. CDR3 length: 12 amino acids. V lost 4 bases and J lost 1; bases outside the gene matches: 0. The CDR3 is CSVGQGNTEAFF. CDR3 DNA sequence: TGCAGCGTTGGACAGGGGAACACTGAAGCTTTCTTT.

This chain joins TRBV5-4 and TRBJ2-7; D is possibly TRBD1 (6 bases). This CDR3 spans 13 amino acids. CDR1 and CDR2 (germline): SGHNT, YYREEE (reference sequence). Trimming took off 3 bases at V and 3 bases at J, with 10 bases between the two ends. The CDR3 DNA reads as TGTGCCAGCAGCTCACAGGGATTCTACGAGCAGTACGTC. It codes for CASSSQGFYEQYV.

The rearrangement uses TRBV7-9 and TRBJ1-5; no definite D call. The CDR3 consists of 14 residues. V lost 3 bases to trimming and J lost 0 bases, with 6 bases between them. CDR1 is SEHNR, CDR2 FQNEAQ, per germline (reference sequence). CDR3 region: CASSLSSSNQPQHF. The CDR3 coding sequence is TGTGCCAGCAGCTTGTCGAGTAGCAATCAGCCCCAGCATTTT.

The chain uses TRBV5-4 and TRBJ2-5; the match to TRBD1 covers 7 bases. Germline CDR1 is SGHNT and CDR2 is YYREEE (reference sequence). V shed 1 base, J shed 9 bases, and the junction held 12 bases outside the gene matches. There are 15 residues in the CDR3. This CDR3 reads CASSLRIGDSAAQYF. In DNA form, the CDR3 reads TGTGCCAGCAGCTTGAGGATTGGGGACAGCGCGGCCCAGTACTTC.